What follows are 19 T cell receptor beta chains derived from one specimen sequenced in a study of T cell responses to AZD1222 COVID-19 vaccine. Produced via immunoSEQ multiplex PCR; TCRdb's table is partial and in-frame only. The repertoire includes 60,000 to 90,000 clones, roughly 87% of them detected once, and around 20% sits in the top ten. The source was peripheral blood, collected 28 days after the second AZD1222 dose. These receptors were obtained from an adult who received the AZD1222 COVID-19 vaccine.

The chain is built from TRBV7-9 and TRBJ1-6; D gene unclear. The CDR3 length is 14 residues. The V end was cut by 6 bases, the J end by 7 bases, with 13 bases between. Germline V CDR1 and CDR2: SEHNR, FQNEAQ (reference sequence). This CDR3 reads CASSSWASNSPLHF. CDR3 in DNA: TGTGCCAGCAGTTCCTGGGCCTCCAATTCACCCCTCCACTTT.

The V call is TRBV28, the J call TRBJ1-3; D call uncertain. The CDR3 covers 15 residues. Trimming stripped 4 bases from V and 4 bases from J, with 14 bases between. Germline-derived CDR1 and CDR2 are MDHEN and SYDVKM. The CDR3 sequence: CASSWAGEAGNTIYF. The CDR3 nucleotides read TGTGCCAGCAGTTGGGCGGGAGAGGCCGGAAACACCATATATTTT.

CDR3 DNA: TGCGCCAGCAGACAGGGGAACACTGAAGCTTTCTTT. Translated: CASRQGNTEAFF. This chain joins TRBV5-1 and TRBJ1-1; tentative D call: TRBD1 (6 bases). Between the trimmed V and J ends, which lost 5 bases and 1 base, there was a span of 6 bases. Germline values: CDR1 SGHRS, CDR2 YFSETQ. This CDR3 has 12 residues. Supplemented by reference TRBV5-1 and TRBJ1-1, the full variable domain reads KAGVTQTPRYLIKTRGQQVTLSCSPISGHRSVSWYQQTPGQGLQFLFEYFSETQRNKGNFPGRFSGRQFSNSRSEMNVSTLELGDSALYLCASRQGNTEAFFGQGTRLTVV.

This clone was detected once. V is TRBV19 and J is TRBJ2-5, with no clear D. The CDR3 consists of 11 residues. Germline V gene sequence: CDR1 LNHDA, CDR2 SQIVND (reference sequence). V was trimmed by 10 bases and J by 4 bases, leaving 10 bases between them. Here the CDR3 reads CATRTGETQYF. CDR3 coding DNA: TGTGCCACCCGGACGGGAGAGACCCAGTACTTC.

This chain uses TRBV7-3 with TRBJ1-2, with D perhaps TRBD1 (6 bases). CDR3 length equals 15 residues. Trimming removed 7 bases at V and 4 bases at J, with 19 bases between. Germline V gives CDR1 SGHTA, CDR2 FQGTGA. CDR3 in amino acids: CASNPTGTQIYGYTF. The DNA of the CDR3 is TGTGCCAGCAACCCTACAGGGACCCAAATCTATGGCTACACCTTC.

The genes are TRBV7-3 and TRBJ2-5; D is unclear. This CDR3 has 12 amino acids. CDR1 is SGHTA, CDR2 FQGTGA, per germline. Trimming removed 10 bases at V and 1 base at J, with 10 bases between. The CDR3 loop is CATSRGQETQYF. In DNA form, the CDR3 reads TGTGCCACCTCGCGCGGCCAAGAGACCCAGTACTTC.

The V and J genes are TRBV5-1 and TRBJ1-2; no definite D call. The germline CDR1 and CDR2 sequences are SGHRS and YFSETQ. The CDR3 has 15 residues. V was shortened by 1 base and J by 2 bases, with 12 bases between the two germline ends. Here the CDR3 reads CASSLIPSTNYGYTF. CDR3 nucleotides: TGCGCCAGCAGCTTGATCCCCAGTACCAACTATGGCTACACCTTC.

The V gene is TRBV19, the J gene TRBJ2-3, with D tentatively TRBD2 (6 bases). Germline-derived CDR1 and CDR2 are LNHDA and SQIVND (reference sequence). The CDR3 is 17 amino acids. V was clipped by 3 bases and J by 3 bases, with 19 bases between them. The CDR3 DNA reads TGTGCCAGTAGTATTTTTACCCCGGGACTGACAACAGATACGCAGTATTTT. Its translation is CASSIFTPGLTTDTQYF.

The rearrangement uses TRBV6-5 and TRBJ2-1, with D tentatively TRBD2 (5 bases). Germline assignment: CDR1 MNHEY and CDR2 SVGAGI. The CDR3 loop spans 11 amino acids. The CDR3 DNA reads TGTGCGACGATGACGGGGAATGAGCAGTTCTTC. It yields the protein CATMTGNEQFF.

J is TRBJ1-4 and V is TRBV5-4; TRBD1 might be the D (6 bases). Germline V lookup: CDR1 SGHNT, CDR2 YYREEE (reference sequence). The CDR3 is 15 residues long. V lost 5 bases to trimming and J lost 8 bases, with 19 bases between them. The CDR3 region is CASSPAGGTGEKLFF. The CDR3 DNA sequence: TGTGCCAGCAGTCCGGCGGGGGGCACGGGAGAAAAACTGTTTTTT.

The rearrangement uses TRBV5-1 and TRBJ2-3; 14 bases are shared with TRBD2. Germline CDR1 reads SGHRS; CDR2 reads YFSETQ. CDR3 length: 17 amino acids. J was trimmed by 1 base and V by 4 bases; bases with no gene match: 5. CDR3 residues: CASSPGLAGGRTDTQYF. CDR3 bases: TGCGCCAGCAGCCCTGGACTAGCGGGGGGTCGCACAGATACGCAGTATTTT.

Turning to this clone: A read error may produce the germline difference seen at one junction end. The chain joins TRBV4-3 to TRBJ2-1; D might be TRBD1 (5 bases). This CDR3 comprises 13 residues. CDR1 is LGHNA and CDR2 is YSLEER in the germline V gene. The CDR3 DNA is TGCGCCCGCAGCCCCCCAGGGTTCAATGAGCAGTTCTTC. It translates to CARSPPGFNEQFF.

The chain is built from TRBV7-9 and TRBJ1-2; 7 positions agree with TRBD1. The CDR3 runs 15 residues. V lost 5 bases and J lost 0; bases outside the gene matches: 6. Germline V gene sequence: CDR1 SEHNR, CDR2 FQNEAQ (reference sequence). The CDR3 coding sequence is TGTGCCAGCAGCCTGGGACAGCCACCTAACTATGGCTACACCTTC. Protein: CASSLGQPPNYGYTF.

The rearrangement uses TRBV7-8 and TRBJ1-4; possible D gene TRBD1, 6 bases. The CDR3 sequence is 16 residues long. V gave up 5 bases and J gave up 0 bases, with 13 bases separating them. CDR1 and CDR2 from the germline V gene are SGHVS and FQNEAQ. The CDR3 nucleotides read TGTGCCAGCAGCCCCAACAGGGTTGCAACTAATGAAAAACTGTTTTTT. This translates into CASSPNRVATNEKLFF.

The V and J genes are TRBV28 and TRBJ1-1, with TRBD1 identical over 7 bases. Trimming at V came to 4 bases and at J to 7 bases, leaving 6 bases not matched to a gene. The germline gives CDR1 MDHEN, CDR2 SYDVKM. This CDR3 has 13 amino acids. The CDR3 here is CASSSGTENEAFF. The CDR3 DNA is TGTGCCAGCAGTTCCGGGACAGAGAATGAAGCTTTCTTT.

The chain couples TRBV7-2 to TRBJ2-7; the D gene is possibly TRBD1 (5 bases). Germline CDR1 is SGHTA and CDR2 is FQGNSA. The CDR3 totals 14 residues. V gave up 2 bases and J gave up 3 bases, with 11 bases separating them. The CDR3 is CASSLRRRGYEQYF. Written as DNA, the CDR3 is TGTGCCAGCAGCTTAAGGAGAAGGGGCTACGAGCAGTACTTC. The full variable domain, its missing parts supplied by reference TRBV7-2 and TRBJ2-7, is GAGVSQSPSNKVTEKGKDVELRCDPISGHTALYWYRQSLGQGLEFLIYFQGNSAPDKSGLPSDRFSAERTGGSVSTLTIQRTQQEDSAVYLCASSLRRRGYEQYFGPGTRLTVT.

This CDR3 reads CASSTVDGENTEAFF. The CDR3 coding sequence is TGTGCCAGTAGTACCGTGGACGGGGAAAACACTGAAGCTTTCTTT. The rearrangement uses TRBV19 and TRBJ1-1, with no clear D. The CDR3 sequence is 15 residues long. Deletions cut 4 bases from V and 2 bases from J, with 14 bases between. CDR1 LNHDA and CDR2 SQIVND come from the germline V gene (reference sequence).

The chain links TRBV28 to TRBJ2-7; D remains ambiguous. The CDR3 sequence is 13 residues long. With 2 bases removed from V and 5 bases from J, the gap between germline ends came to 10 bases. Germline V CDR1 and CDR2: MDHEN, SYDVKM. The CDR3 loop is CASSLKVPHEQYF. The CDR3 region has the DNA TGTGCCAGCAGTTTAAAAGTCCCCCACGAGCAGTACTTC.

The V call is TRBV7-2, the J call TRBJ2-7, with TRBD2 identical over 11 bases. CDR1 is SGHTA, CDR2 FQGNSA, per germline. The CDR3 loop spans 15 amino acids. J gave up 0 bases and V 5 bases, and 3 bases lay outside the gene matches. The CDR3 coding sequence is TGTGCCAGCAGCCCTAGCGGGGGGAGCTCCTACGAGCAGTACTTC. It yields the protein CASSPSGGSSYEQYF.